Listed here are 4 T cell receptor beta chains from one sample, sequenced in a study of early T cells in non-severe SARS-CoV-2 infection. In TCRdb, the 5' RACE reads were re-called with MiXCR into one record per CDR3 protein. The sample consists of about 48,000 distinct CDR3 sequences, roughly 5.4% of them appearing once. Sequencing was performed on whole blood, taken at baseline. Receptors were obtained from an adult who was a healthcare worker with PCR-confirmed SARS-CoV-2 infection or an uninfected control (not recorded which).

In this sample, this clonotype turned up many times. This chain joins TRBV28 and TRBJ2-7; D is ambiguous. Germline V gives CDR1 MDHEN, CDR2 SYDVKM. V shed 5 bases and J shed 4 bases, with 6 bases lying between them. The CDR3 runs to 11 residues. In nucleotides, the CDR3 is TGTGCCAGCAGTAAGGAATACGAGCAGTACTTC. Its translation: CASSKEYEQYF.

This clonotype was seen repeatedly, ten times or more. The V and J genes are TRBV20-1 and TRBJ1-5; D possibly corresponds to TRBD1 (5 bases). Trimming cost V 3 bases and J 5 bases, with 8 bases left between them. Per germline, CDR1 DFQATT and CDR2 SNEGSKA (reference sequence). The CDR3 has 12 amino acids. The CDR3 region has the DNA TGCAGTGCTAGGGGGCCCGATCAGCCCCAGCATTTT. Translating it yields CSARGPDQPQHF.

Remarks on this clonotype: This could be a read error, since a much larger clone is one nucleotide away. This chain's CDR3 is CASSGSDNEQFF. The CDR3 coding sequence is TGCGCCAGCAGTGGGTCGGACAATGAGCAGTTCTTC. The chain links TRBV10-1 to TRBJ2-1, with D hard to call. Between the trimmed V and J ends, which lost 4 bases and 5 bases, there was a span of 6 bases. Germline values: CDR1 WNHNN, CDR2 SYGVQD (reference sequence). The CDR3 spans 12 residues.

This clonotype was counted many times. This chain links TRBV6-5 with TRBJ2-7, with TRBD1 matching 7 bases. Germline lookup yields CDR1 MNHEY and CDR2 SVGAGI. The J segment lost 7 bases and the V segment lost 0 bases, leaving 9 bases of the junction unmatched. There are 15 residues in the CDR3. CDR3 loop: CASSYSGQRSGEQYF. In DNA, the CDR3 is TGTGCCAGCAGTTACTCGGGACAGCGCTCGGGAGAGCAGTACTTC.